Listed below are T cell receptor beta chains from one sample, sequenced in a study of blood T cells in healthy people across ages. MiXCR was run by TCRdb on the 5' RACE reads, yielding one entry per CDR3 protein. The table records over 950,000 distinct CDR3 sequences, roughly two fifths of them present only once. Sample: blood. The receptors were gathered from a man aged 18-30 years in good health. CDR3s leave out the opening cysteine and the closing phenylalanine or tryptophan.

v_gene	len	j_gene	CDR3aa
TRBV12-3/TRBV12-4	12	TRBJ1-1	ASSPDRGMATAF
TRBV5-6	13	TRBJ1-1	ASSTDREANTEAF
TRBV20-1	11	TRBJ1-2	SVLQGEEDGYT
TRBV7-2	17	TRBJ2-7	ASSTPSGTLGTSSYEQY
TRBV12-3/TRBV12-4	11	TRBJ1-2	ASSFKVTYGYT
TRBV5-4	13	TRBJ1-1	ASSSSGALNTEAF
TRBV6-2/TRBV6-3	14	TRBJ2-3	ASSSPRGASTDTQY
TRBV12-3/TRBV12-4	12	TRBJ2-3	ACRGADTIDTQY
TRBV20-1	16	TRBJ1-6	GARDLFGTGDHNSPLH
TRBV12-3/TRBV12-4	13	TRBJ1-1	ASSLFRGGDTEAF
TRBV15	11	-	ATSRPSYNEQY
TRBV7-2	14	TRBJ2-3	ASSFGGASSTDTQY
TRBV7-2	14	TRBJ2-4	ASSSNPTRLGNIQY
TRBV4-3	14	TRBJ2-1	ASSQDSTGSDAEQF
TRBV12-3/TRBV12-4	14	TRBJ2-2	ASRPRTGSNTGELF
TRBV4-2	13	TRBJ1-6	ASSQPDREDPPLH
TRBV20-1	12	TRBJ1-6	SARVDSDNSPLH
TRBV20-1	11	TRBJ2-5	SAPREVSETQY
TRBV4-3	14	TRBJ2-2	ASSAQGPLNTGELF
TRBV20-1	16	TRBJ2-1	SATLAGGGPHDYNEQF
TRBV29-1	12	TRBJ2-1	SASGGATYNEQF
TRBV29-1	12	TRBJ1-2	SAGTGYSPDGYT
TRBV12-3/TRBV12-4	10	TRBJ2-2	ASGQSGGELF
TRBV27	13	TRBJ2-1	ASSLRRGVNNEQF
TRBV7-9	12	TRBJ1-4	ASSKSGGDEKLF